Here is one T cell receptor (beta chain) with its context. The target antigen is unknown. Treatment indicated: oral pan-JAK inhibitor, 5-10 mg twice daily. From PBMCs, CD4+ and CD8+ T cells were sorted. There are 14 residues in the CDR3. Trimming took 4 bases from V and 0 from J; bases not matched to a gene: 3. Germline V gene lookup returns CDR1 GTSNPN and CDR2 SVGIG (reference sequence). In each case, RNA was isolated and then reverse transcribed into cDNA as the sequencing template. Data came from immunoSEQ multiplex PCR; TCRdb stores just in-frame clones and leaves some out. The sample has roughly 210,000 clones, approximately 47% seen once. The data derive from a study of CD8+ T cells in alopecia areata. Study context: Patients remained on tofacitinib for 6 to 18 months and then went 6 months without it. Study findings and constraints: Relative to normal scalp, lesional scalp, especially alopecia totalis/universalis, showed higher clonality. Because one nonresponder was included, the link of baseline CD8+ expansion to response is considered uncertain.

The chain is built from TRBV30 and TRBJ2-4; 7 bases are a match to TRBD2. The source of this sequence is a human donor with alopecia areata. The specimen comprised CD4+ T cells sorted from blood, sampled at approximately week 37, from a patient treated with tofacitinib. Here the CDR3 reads CAWTVAGAKNIQYF. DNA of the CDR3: TGTGCCTGGACCGTAGCGGGAGCCAAAAACATTCAGTACTTC.